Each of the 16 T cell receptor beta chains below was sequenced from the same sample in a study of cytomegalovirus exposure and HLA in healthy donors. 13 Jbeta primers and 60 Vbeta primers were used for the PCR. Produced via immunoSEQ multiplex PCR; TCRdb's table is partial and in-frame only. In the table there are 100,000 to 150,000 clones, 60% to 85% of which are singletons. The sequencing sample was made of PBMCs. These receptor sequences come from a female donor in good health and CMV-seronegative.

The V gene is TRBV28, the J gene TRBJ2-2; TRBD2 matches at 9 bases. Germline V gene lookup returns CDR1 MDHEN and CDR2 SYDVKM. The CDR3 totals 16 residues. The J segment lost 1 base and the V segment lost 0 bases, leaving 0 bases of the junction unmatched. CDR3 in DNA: TGTGCCAGCAGTTTATGGACTAGCGGGAACACCGGGGAGCTGTTTTTT. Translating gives CASSLWTSGNTGELFF. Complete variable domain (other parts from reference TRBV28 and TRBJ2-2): DVKVTQSSRYLVKRTGEKVFLECVQDMDHENMFWYRQDPGLGLRLIYFSYDVKMKEKGDIPEGYSVSREKKERFSLILESASTNQTSMYLCASSLWTSGNTGELFFGEGSRLTVL.

This CDR3 is CASSPRRTSGYNEQFF. In DNA form, the CDR3 reads TGTGCCAGCAGCCCCAGGCGGACTAGCGGTTACAATGAGCAGTTCTTC. The rearrangement links TRBV7-9 to TRBJ2-1; 10 bases match TRBD2. The CDR3 covers 16 residues. Germline values: CDR1 SEHNR, CDR2 FQNEAQ (reference sequence). V was clipped by 5 bases and J by 4 bases; unmatched bases: 8.

CDR3 loop: CASSPLASGNQPQHF. CDR3 nucleotide sequence: TGTGCCAGCAGTCCGCTCGCAAGCGGCAATCAGCCCCAGCATTTT. The chain uses TRBV7-9 and TRBJ1-5; D is unresolved. The CDR3 is 15 residues long. Germline CDR1 reads SEHNR; CDR2 reads FQNEAQ (reference sequence). Trimming stripped 6 bases from V and 2 bases from J, with 14 bases between.

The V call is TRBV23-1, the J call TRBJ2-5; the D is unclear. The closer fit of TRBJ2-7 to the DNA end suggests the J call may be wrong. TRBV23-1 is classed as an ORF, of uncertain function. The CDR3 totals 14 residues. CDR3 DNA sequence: TGCGCCAGCAGTCCCGACTGGATGTCCTACGAGCAGTACTTC. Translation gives CASSPDWMSYEQYF.

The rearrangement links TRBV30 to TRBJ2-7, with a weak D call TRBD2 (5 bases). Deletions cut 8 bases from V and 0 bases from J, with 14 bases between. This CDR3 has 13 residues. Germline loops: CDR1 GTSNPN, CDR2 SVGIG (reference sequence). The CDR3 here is CARSSGNSYEQYF. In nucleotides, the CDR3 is TGTGCCCGAAGCTCCGGGAACTCCTACGAGCAGTACTTC.

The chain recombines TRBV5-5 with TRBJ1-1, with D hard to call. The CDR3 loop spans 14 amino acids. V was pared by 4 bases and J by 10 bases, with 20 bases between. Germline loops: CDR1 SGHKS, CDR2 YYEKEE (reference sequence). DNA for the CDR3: TGTGCCAGCAGCATACCCGGTGTCACCCTTGGAGCTTTCTTT. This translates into CASSIPGVTLGAFF.

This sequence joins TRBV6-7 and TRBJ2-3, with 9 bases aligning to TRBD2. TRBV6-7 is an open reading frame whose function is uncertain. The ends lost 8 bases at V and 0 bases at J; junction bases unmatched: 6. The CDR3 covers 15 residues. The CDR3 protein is CASGASGVSTDTQYF. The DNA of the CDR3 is TGTGCCAGCGGCGCTAGCGGGGTTAGCACAGATACGCAGTATTTT.

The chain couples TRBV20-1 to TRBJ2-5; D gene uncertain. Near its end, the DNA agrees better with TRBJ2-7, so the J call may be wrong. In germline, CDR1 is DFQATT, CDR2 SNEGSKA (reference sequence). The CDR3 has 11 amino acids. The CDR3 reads CSASTRYEQYF. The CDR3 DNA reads TGCAGTGCCTCAACTCGGTACGAGCAGTACTTC.

The CDR3 sequence is CAISEPGASTKETQYF. The CDR3 region has the DNA TGTGCCATCAGTGAGCCTGGGGCCTCGACGAAAGAGACCCAGTACTTC. This chain links TRBV10-3 with TRBJ2-5; a possible D gene is TRBD1 (5 bases). Per the germline V gene, CDR1 is ENHRY and CDR2 is SYGVKD. V gave up 2 bases and J gave up 3 bases, with 16 bases separating them. CDR3 length: 16 residues.

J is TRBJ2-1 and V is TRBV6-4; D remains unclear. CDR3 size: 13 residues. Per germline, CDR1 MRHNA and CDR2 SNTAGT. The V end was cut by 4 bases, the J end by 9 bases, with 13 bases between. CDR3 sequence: CASSVELRSEQFF. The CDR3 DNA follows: TGTGCCAGCAGTGTCGAACTGCGGAGTGAGCAGTTCTTC.

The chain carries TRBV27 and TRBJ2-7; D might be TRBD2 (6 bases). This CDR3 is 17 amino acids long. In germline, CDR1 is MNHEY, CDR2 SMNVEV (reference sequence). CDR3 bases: TGTGCGTATTTCGGGAGAACCCCACGGTGCGGTTCCTACGAGCAGTACTTC. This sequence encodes CAYFGRTPRCGSYEQYF.

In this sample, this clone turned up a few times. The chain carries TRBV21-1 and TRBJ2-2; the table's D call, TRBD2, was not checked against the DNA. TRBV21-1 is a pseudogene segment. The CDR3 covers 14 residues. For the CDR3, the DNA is TGTGCCAGCAGACACCGGAGGGGCACCGGGGAGCTGTTTTTT. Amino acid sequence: CASRHRRGTGELFF.

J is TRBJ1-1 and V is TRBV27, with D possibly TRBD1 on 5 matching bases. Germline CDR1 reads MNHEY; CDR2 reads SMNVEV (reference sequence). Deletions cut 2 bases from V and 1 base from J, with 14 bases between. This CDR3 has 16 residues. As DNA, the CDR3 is TGTGCCAGCAGTTTAAAGTCGTTCGGGGGGAACACTGAAGCTTTCTTT. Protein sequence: CASSLKSFGGNTEAFF.

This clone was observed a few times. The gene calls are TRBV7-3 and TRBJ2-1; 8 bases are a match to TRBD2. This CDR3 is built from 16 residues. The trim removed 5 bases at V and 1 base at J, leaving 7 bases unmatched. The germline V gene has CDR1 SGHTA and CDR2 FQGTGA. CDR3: CASSPDSGVSYNEQFF. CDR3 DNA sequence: TGTGCCAGCAGCCCTGATAGCGGGGTATCCTACAATGAGCAGTTCTTC.

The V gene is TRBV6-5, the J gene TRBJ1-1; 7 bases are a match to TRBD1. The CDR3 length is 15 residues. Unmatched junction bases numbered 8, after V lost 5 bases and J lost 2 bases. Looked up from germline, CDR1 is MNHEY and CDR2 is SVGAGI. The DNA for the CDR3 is TGTGCCAGCAGTCGCGGGGACAGAGGAAACACTGAAGCTTTCTTT. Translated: CASSRGDRGNTEAFF.

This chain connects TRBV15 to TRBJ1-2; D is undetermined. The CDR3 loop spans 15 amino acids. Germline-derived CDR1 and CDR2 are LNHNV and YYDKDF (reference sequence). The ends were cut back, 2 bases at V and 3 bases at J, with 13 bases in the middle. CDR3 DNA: TGTGCCACCAGCAGACCCGATCGGGGAGACTATGGCTACACCTTC. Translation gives CATSRPDRGDYGYTF.